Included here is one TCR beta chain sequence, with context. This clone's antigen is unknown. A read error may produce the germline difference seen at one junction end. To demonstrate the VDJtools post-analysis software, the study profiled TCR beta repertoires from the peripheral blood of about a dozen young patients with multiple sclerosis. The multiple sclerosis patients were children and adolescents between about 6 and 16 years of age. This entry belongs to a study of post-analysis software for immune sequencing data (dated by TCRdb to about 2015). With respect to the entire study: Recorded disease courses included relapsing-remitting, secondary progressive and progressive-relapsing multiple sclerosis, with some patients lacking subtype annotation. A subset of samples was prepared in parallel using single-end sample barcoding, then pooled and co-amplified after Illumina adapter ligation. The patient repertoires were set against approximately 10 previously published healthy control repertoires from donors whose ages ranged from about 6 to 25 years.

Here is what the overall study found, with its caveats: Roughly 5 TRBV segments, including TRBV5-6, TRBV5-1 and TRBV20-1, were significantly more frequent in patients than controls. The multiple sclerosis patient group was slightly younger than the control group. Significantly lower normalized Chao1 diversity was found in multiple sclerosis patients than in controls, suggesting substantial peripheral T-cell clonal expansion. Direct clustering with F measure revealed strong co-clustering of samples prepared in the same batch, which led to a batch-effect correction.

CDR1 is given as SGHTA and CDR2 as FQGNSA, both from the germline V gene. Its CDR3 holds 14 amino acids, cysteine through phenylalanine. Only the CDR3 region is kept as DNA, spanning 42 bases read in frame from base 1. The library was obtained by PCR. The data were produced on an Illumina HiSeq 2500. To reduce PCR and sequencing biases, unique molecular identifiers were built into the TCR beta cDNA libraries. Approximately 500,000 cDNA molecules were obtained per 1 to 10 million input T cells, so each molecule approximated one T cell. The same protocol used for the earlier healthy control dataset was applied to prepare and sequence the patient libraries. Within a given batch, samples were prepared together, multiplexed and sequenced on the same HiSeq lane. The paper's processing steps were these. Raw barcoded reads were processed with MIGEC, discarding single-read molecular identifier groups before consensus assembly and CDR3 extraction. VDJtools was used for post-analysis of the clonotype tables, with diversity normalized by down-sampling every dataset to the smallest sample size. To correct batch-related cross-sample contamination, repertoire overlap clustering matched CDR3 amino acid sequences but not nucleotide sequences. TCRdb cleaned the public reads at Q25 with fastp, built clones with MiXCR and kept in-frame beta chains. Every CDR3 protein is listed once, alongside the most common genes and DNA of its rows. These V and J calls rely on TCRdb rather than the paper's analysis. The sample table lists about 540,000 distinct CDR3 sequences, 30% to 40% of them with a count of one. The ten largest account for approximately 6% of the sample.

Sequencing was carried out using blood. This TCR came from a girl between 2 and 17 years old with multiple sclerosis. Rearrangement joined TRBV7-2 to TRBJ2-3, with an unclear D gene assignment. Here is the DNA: TGTGCCAGCAGCTTTAGAAAGTCAGCAGATATGCAGTATTTT. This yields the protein CASSFRKSADMQYF.